The 14 T cell receptor beta chains below were found in one sample sequenced in a study of molecular identifiers for immune sequencing clone quantification. TCRdb recomputed calls from the PCR reads with MiXCR, one row per CDR3 protein. The sample shows approximately 550,000 distinct CDR3 sequences, roughly 26% of them seen only once. Specimen: naive CD8+ T cells from blood, with Jurkat cell RNA spiked in. As for subset: FACS-sorted CD8+CD4-CCR7+CD45RA+ naive T cells. Receptors were obtained from a human donor in good health. Some libraries in this study had Jurkat cell RNA spiked in.

This clonotype was seen a few times. The gene calls are TRBV30 and TRBJ2-7, with D perhaps matching TRBD2 (6 bases). Trimming took off 4 bases at V and 5 bases at J, with 18 bases between the two ends. The length of the CDR3 is 14 residues. The V gene's germline CDR1 is GTSNPN and CDR2 SVGIG (reference sequence). The CDR3 spells CAWNEVGPGDEQYF. The DNA for the CDR3 is TGTGCCTGGAACGAGGTAGGGCCGGGGGACGAGCAGTACTTC.

V usage is TRBV12-3 or TRBV12-4 and J usage is TRBJ2-2; 13 nucleotides agree with TRBD2. This CDR3 contains 16 residues. After removal of 9 bases from V and 4 bases from J, the junction contained 8 bases not matched to a gene. In DNA form, the CDR3 reads TGTGCCAGTCGTCCTGGACTAGCGGGGGTCACCGGGGAGCTGTTTTTT. It yields the protein CASRPGLAGVTGELFF.

This clonotype showed up many times. The rearrangement joins TRBV28 to TRBJ1-1; the D gene is possibly TRBD1 (5 bases). The CDR3 extends over 13 amino acids. V was cut by 3 bases and J by 5 bases, with 10 bases left in between. Per the germline V gene, CDR1 is MDHEN and CDR2 is SYDVKM. This CDR3 is CASSFGDRTEAFF. CDR3 coding DNA: TGTGCCAGCAGTTTCGGTGACAGAACTGAAGCTTTCTTT.

V usage is TRBV6-2 or TRBV6-3 and J usage is TRBJ2-1; 7 bases agree with TRBD2. The CDR3 has 13 amino acids. Germline assignment: CDR1 MNHEY and CDR2 SVGEGT. The J segment lost 6 bases and the V segment lost 2 bases, leaving 1 base of the junction unmatched. CDR3 DNA: TGTGCCAGCAGTTACCCGGGAGGCAATGAGCAGTTCTTC. This translates into CASSYPGGNEQFF.

On this clonotype: A much larger clone differs from this one at a single base, so this may be a read error. The chain uses TRBV27 and TRBJ2-7; TRBD1 agrees at 7 bases. This CDR3 has 15 amino acids. V trimming: 4 bases; J trimming: 4 bases; junction bases outside the gene matches: 10. Germline V CDR1 and CDR2: MNHEY, SMNVEV (reference sequence). The CDR3 reads CASSSSWDRAYEQYF. CDR3 sequence (DNA): TGTGCCAGCAGTTCGTCCTGGGACAGAGCTTACGAGCAGTACTTC.

The chain recombines TRBV7-9 with TRBJ1-4; D gene ambiguous. Germline assignment: CDR1 SEHNR and CDR2 FQNEAQ (reference sequence). Trimming shortened V by 5 bases and J by 6 bases, and 10 bases separated the two germline ends. The CDR3 totals 13 residues. The CDR3 nucleotides read TGTGCCAGCAGCCTAACCATGGATGAAAAACTGTTTTTT. Amino acid sequence: CASSLTMDEKLFF. The full variable domain, rest sourced from reference TRBV7-9 and TRBJ1-4, is DTGVSQNPRHKITKRGQNVTFRCDPISEHNRLYWYRQTLGQGPEFLTYFQNEAQLEKSRLLSDRFSAERPKGSFSTLEIQRTEQGDSAMYLCASSLTMDEKLFFGSGTQLSVL.

As regards this clonotype: A much larger clone lies a single base off, so this may be a read error. The J gene is TRBJ1-1, the V gene TRBV12-3 or TRBV12-4; possible D gene TRBD1, 5 bases. CDR3 size: 13 residues. For the CDR3, the DNA is TGTGCCAGCTGTTTATTTGTACAGGCTGAAGCTTTCTTT. Translating it yields CASCLFVQAEAFF.

The chain links TRBV3-1 to TRBJ2-5; tentatively, D is TRBD2 (6 bases). The germline V gene encodes CDR1 LGHDT and CDR2 YNNKEL (reference sequence). This CDR3 spans 14 amino acids. V lost 6 bases to trimming and J lost 3 bases, with 14 bases between them. The CDR3 DNA reads TGTGCCAGCAGTCCGGGACTGTGGGAAGAGACCCAGTACTTC. This encodes CASSPGLWEETQYF.

The chain carries TRBV7-9 and TRBJ2-3; D might be TRBD2 (6 bases). The CDR3 has 15 amino acids. V was clipped by 11 bases and J by 6 bases, with 24 bases between them. Per the germline V gene, CDR1 is SEHNR and CDR2 is FQNEAQ (reference sequence). The CDR3 DNA is TGTGCCCCCGGAAGAAGCGATGGGGGAGGTGATACGCAGTATTTT. Translating it yields CAPGRSDGGGDTQYF.

This clonotype was observed many times. This chain connects TRBV24-1 to TRBJ2-1; D may be TRBD1 (6 bases). Germline V gene data show CDR1 as KGHDR and CDR2 as SFDVKD. This CDR3 region has 13 residues. V was pared by 8 bases and J by 1 base, with 8 bases between. CDR3 nucleotides: TGTGCCACCACCACAGGGTCCTACAATGAGCAGTTCTTC. Its protein is CATTTGSYNEQFF.

The chain combines TRBV15 with TRBJ2-7, with D maybe TRBD1 (5 bases). V was trimmed by 0 bases and J by 3 bases, leaving 9 bases between them. Germline-derived CDR1 and CDR2 are LNHNV and YYDKDF (reference sequence). This CDR3 contains 14 residues. The CDR3 is CATSRDRRDYEQYF. The CDR3, as DNA: TGTGCCACCAGCAGAGATCGCAGGGACTACGAGCAGTACTTC.

This sequence joins TRBV11-3 and TRBJ2-1; the D gene is possibly TRBD1 (6 bases). The CDR3 is 15 amino acids. The V end was cut by 1 base, the J end by 8 bases, with 15 bases between. In germline, CDR1 is SGHNT, CDR2 YENEEA. For the CDR3, the DNA is TGTGCCAGCAGCTTAGTCACCACAGGGTTTCATGAGCAGTTCTTC. Amino acid sequence: CASSLVTTGFHEQFF.

The CDR3 DNA is TGTGCCAGCAGTTTAGCGCAGGATAGCGGGTGGGTTGGTCGGTGGTATGAGCAGTTCTTC. Protein sequence: CASSLAQDSGWVGRWYEQFF. The chain couples TRBV12-3 or TRBV12-4 to TRBJ2-1; TRBD2 matches at 7 bases. CDR3 length: 20 residues. The J segment lost 8 bases and the V segment lost 0 bases, leaving 22 bases of the junction unmatched.

In its sample, this clonotype was seen a few times. The J gene is TRBJ2-1, the V gene TRBV6-5; D not certain. Germline CDR1 and CDR2: MNHEY and SVGAGI. The CDR3 spans 13 residues. The V gene lost 4 bases and the J gene lost 10 bases, with 14 bases spanning the gap. DNA of the CDR3: TGTGCCAGCAGTTTCGGTTGGCGCTCGGAGCAGTTCTTC. Translated, it gives CASSFGWRSEQFF.